The 13 T cell receptor beta chains listed next were all sequenced from one sample in a study. Using its own MiXCR run on the 5' RACE reads, TCRdb lists one record per CDR3 protein. Of 40,000 to 65,000 distinct CDR3 sequences in the sample, roughly 22% were seen once. Material for sequencing was tumor-infiltrating naive CD4+ T cells sorted from the breast tumor. The subset: naive CD4+ T cells, CD4+CD45RA+CD25-. The receptors derive from a female donor with breast cancer.

The chain carries TRBV14 and TRBJ2-3; 13 bases line up with TRBD2. The CDR3 is made up of 16 amino acids. The V gene end was trimmed by 4 bases and the J gene end by 2 bases; junction bases not matched to a gene: 3. From germline, CDR1 is SGHDN and CDR2 FVKESK. The CDR3 nucleotides are TGTGCCAGCAGCCCGACTAGCGGGAGGCCCACAGATACGCAGTATTTT. Translation: CASSPTSGRPTDTQYF.

This clonotype was observed a handful of times. V and J are TRBV11-1 and TRBJ2-1; D gene uncertain. CDR1 and CDR2 from the germline V gene are SGHAT and FQDESV (reference sequence). The CDR3 spans 12 residues. The V end was cut by 5 bases, the J end by 5 bases, with 7 bases between. The CDR3 DNA reads TGTGCCAGCAGCCTTACAGACAATGAGCAGTTCTTC. It codes for CASSLTDNEQFF.

The table lists this clonotype with a few counts. The chain links TRBV6-2 or TRBV6-3 to TRBJ1-1, with D hard to call. Germline V gene sequence: CDR1 MNHEY, CDR2 SVGEGT. This CDR3 has 13 amino acids. Trimming left V 7 bases short and J 9 bases short, with 18 bases between. CDR3 loop: CASIKYSEGKAFF. CDR3 DNA sequence: TGTGCCAGCATTAAATATTCGGAGGGAAAAGCTTTCTTT.

The chain combines TRBV6-1 with TRBJ1-3; TRBD1 is a possible D gene (5 bases). V was cut by 4 bases and J by 0 bases, with 10 bases left in between. The CDR3 extends over 15 amino acids. The germline CDR1 and CDR2 sequences are MNHNS and SASEGT. CDR3 protein: CASSARDGSGNTIYF. CDR3 sequence (DNA): TGTGCCAGCAGTGCCCGGGACGGCTCTGGAAACACCATATATTTT.

J is TRBJ2-5 and V is TRBV7-2; tentative D call: TRBD2 (6 bases). Between the trimmed V and J ends, which lost 1 base and 7 bases, there was a span of 13 bases. Per the germline V gene, CDR1 is SGHTA and CDR2 is FQGNSA. This CDR3 comprises 14 residues. CDR3 residues: CASSLDGGKGTQYF. The CDR3 nucleotides are TGTGCCAGCAGCTTAGACGGGGGAAAGGGGACCCAGTACTTC.

As concerns this clonotype: At one end, the junction sequence differs from germline, possibly due to a read error. The V and J genes are TRBV5-1 and TRBJ2-1; maybe TRBD2 (6 bases). Germline assignment: CDR1 SGHRS and CDR2 YFSETQ. This CDR3 contains 17 residues. The CDR3: CASSPRGTLSSYNEKFF. The CDR3 bases are TGCGCCAGCAGCCCCCGCGGGACTCTGAGCTCCTACAATGAGAAGTTCTTC. Using reference TRBV5-1 and TRBJ2-1 for the parts outside the CDR3, the full variable domain is KAGVTQTPRYLIKTRGQQVTLSCSPISGHRSVSWYQQTPGQGLQFLFEYFSETQRNKGNFPGRFSGRQFSNSRSEMNVSTLELGDSALYLCASSPRGTLSSYNEKFFGPGTRLTVL.

This clonotype has a count of ten or more. The genes are TRBV29-1 and TRBJ2-3; D remains unclear. The CDR3 contains 11 residues. Trimming left V 8 bases short and J 1 base short, with 7 bases between. The germline V gene encodes CDR1 SQVTM and CDR2 ANQGSEA. DNA of the CDR3: TGCAGCTATCGGGGCACAGATACGCAGTATTTT. Translated, it gives CSYRGTDTQYF.

This clonotype was observed a few times. V usage is TRBV6-1 and J usage is TRBJ2-3; D unclear. V was pared by 8 bases and J by 4 bases, with 7 bases between. CDR1 and CDR2 from the germline V gene are MNHNS and SASEGT. The CDR3 extends over 11 amino acids. The CDR3 sequence: CASRYSDTQYF. The CDR3 DNA reads as TGTGCCAGCCGATACTCAGATACGCAGTATTTT.

V is TRBV4-1 and J is TRBJ2-3, with 11 bases identical to TRBD2. The germline CDR1 and CDR2 sequences are MGHRA and YSYEKL. J lost 2 bases, V lost 4 bases, and 5 bases had no gene match. The CDR3 runs 16 residues. CDR3 in DNA: TGCGCCAGCAGCCCTAGGACTAGCGGGTTCACAGATACGCAGTATTTT. Its protein is CASSPRTSGFTDTQYF.

This chain joins TRBV6-6 and TRBJ2-1; TRBD2 aligns across 8 bases. Losses at the gene ends were 8 bases for V and 6 bases for J; bases not matched to a gene: 3. The germline V gene encodes CDR1 MNHNY and CDR2 SVGAGI (reference sequence). The CDR3 length is 12 residues. CDR3 sequence reads: CASHGRGNEQFF. The CDR3 coding sequence is TGTGCCAGCCACGGGAGGGGCAATGAGCAGTTCTTC.

This clonotype occurred a few times. One end of the junction does not line up with germline, which may come from a read error. This sequence joins TRBV5-6 and TRBJ2-3; possible D gene TRBD2, 5 bases. The germline V gene has CDR1 SGHDT and CDR2 YYEEEE. CDR3 length equals 13 residues. The CDR3 spells CASGRSGTDTQCF. CDR3 nucleotide sequence: TGTGCCAGCGGGAGAAGCGGCACAGATACGCAGTGTTTT.

The genes are TRBV2 and TRBJ1-1, with D possibly being TRBD1 (5 bases). CDR1 is SNHLY and CDR2 is FYNNEI in the germline V gene. CDR3 length: 13 amino acids. Trimming took off 7 bases at V and 1 base at J, with 10 bases between the two ends. The chain's CDR3 is CASTDSENTEAFF. The CDR3 DNA follows: TGTGCCAGCACTGACAGTGAGAACACTGAAGCTTTCTTT.

This clonotype occurred a few times. J is TRBJ2-1 and V is TRBV20-1, with 10 bases matching TRBD1. CDR1 and CDR2 from the germline V gene are DFQATT and SNEGSKA (reference sequence). This CDR3 is 13 amino acids long. V shed 8 bases and J 5 bases; nucleotides not matched to a gene: 6. CDR3 sequence reads: CSSTGTGDNEQFF. The CDR3 coding sequence is TGCAGTTCTACCGGGACAGGGGACAATGAGCAGTTCTTC.